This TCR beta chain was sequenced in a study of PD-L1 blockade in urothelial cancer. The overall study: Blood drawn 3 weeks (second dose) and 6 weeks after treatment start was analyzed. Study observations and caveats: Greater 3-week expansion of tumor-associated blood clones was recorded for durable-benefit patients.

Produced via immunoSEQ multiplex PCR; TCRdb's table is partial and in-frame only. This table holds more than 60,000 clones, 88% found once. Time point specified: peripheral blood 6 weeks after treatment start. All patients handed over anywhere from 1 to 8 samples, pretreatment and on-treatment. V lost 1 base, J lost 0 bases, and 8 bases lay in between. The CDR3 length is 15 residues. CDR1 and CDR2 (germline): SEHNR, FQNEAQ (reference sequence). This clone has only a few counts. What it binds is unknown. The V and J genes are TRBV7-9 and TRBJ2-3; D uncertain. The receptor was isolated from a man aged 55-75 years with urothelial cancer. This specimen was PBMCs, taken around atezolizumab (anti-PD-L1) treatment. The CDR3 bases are TGTGCCAGCAGCTTAGTAAGCGCCAGCACAGATACGCAGTATTTT. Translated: CASSLVSASTDTQYF.